This TCR beta chain was profiled in a study of blood T cells in healthy people across ages. Worth noting for this clonotype: Antigen: not known.

Germline trimming cut 0 bases from V and 6 bases from J; bases unmatched to any gene: 5. The CDR3 loop spans 15 amino acids. Germline lookup yields CDR1 LNHNV and CDR2 YYDKDF (reference sequence). Regarding the study as a whole: Higher diversity and more naive CD4+ cells were features of long-lived donors, compared to aged donors. Unsorted PBMCs ruled out conclusive naive versus antigen-experienced comparison.

A second 7 to 11 cycle PCR used barcoded and J-beta primers. A template-switch adaptor with 12 random nucleotides tagged each cDNA molecule. TCRdb used MiXCR to reprocess the 5' RACE reads, holding one entry per CDR3 protein. The data contain about 1.4 million distinct CDR3 sequences, around 59% of them singletons. Healthy individuals of Caucasian origin from Russia, aged roughly 6 to 90, served as donors. This chain connects TRBV15 to TRBJ1-2, with TRBD1 identical over 9 bases. The sequenced sample was blood. This receptor was obtained from a man between 18 and 35 years old in good health. The CDR3 reads CATSREGQGIHGYTF. CDR3 DNA sequence: TGTGCCACCAGCAGAGAGGGACAGGGCATCCATGGCTACACCTTC.